Sequencing of this T cell receptor (beta chain) was carried out in a study of early T cells in non-severe SARS-CoV-2 infection. At the level of the study: Sequencing was performed on bulk RNA from unsorted whole blood, leaving chains unpaired. Study-level findings and limits: Anti-spike CD8 responses were favored in VDJdb matching, and private and CD4 specificities were missed.

Unique molecular identifiers were affixed to single, distinct cDNA molecules. TCRdb itself ran the 5' RACE reads through MiXCR, one entry per CDR3 protein. The table has 100,000 to 120,000 distinct CDR3 sequences, around 12% seen once. Germline V gene lookup returns CDR1 SGHNT and CDR2 YENEEA. The CDR3 has 12 residues. Trimming took 5 bases from V and 10 from J, leaving 12 bases between them. Concerning this clonotype itself: Its antigen is unidentified.

This sequence joins TRBV11-3 and TRBJ2-1, with D perhaps given as TRBD1 or TRBD2 (5 bases each). The material sequenced was whole blood, taken at baseline. The source is an adult who was a healthcare worker with PCR-confirmed SARS-CoV-2 infection or an uninfected control (not recorded which). CDR3 sequence: CASSPGTTEQFF. As DNA, the CDR3 is TGTGCCAGCAGCCCCGGGACCACGGAGCAGTTCTTC.